These 28 T cell receptor beta chains were all obtained from the same sample, sequenced in a study of graft-versus-host responses after intestinal transplantation. Assay: immunoSEQ multiplex PCR; the TCRdb copy retains only in-frame clones and omits some. The sample shows 75,000 to 100,000 clones, around 90% of them seen only once. Here the sequenced sample was PBMCs, taken 450 to 480 days after intestinal transplant. Receptors originate from a human patient who received an intestinal transplant, so some T cells may come from the graft donor.

The rearrangement uses TRBV6-5 and TRBJ2-1; maybe TRBD2 (7 bases). V gave up 2 bases and J gave up 4 bases, with 12 bases separating them. Germline V gene sequence: CDR1 MNHEY, CDR2 SVGAGI. The CDR3 has 15 amino acids. CDR3 bases: TGTGCCAGCAGTTACGACGGGGGGCGGTACAATGAGCAGTTCTTC. It yields the protein CASSYDGGRYNEQFF.

This chain joins TRBV9 and TRBJ2-2; 7 bases map to TRBD1. CDR3 length equals 14 residues. The ends lost 2 bases at V and 7 bases at J; junction bases unmatched: 5. Per the germline V gene, CDR1 is SGDLS and CDR2 is YYNGEE. This CDR3 is CASSVAGGIGELFF. Written as DNA, the CDR3 is TGTGCCAGCAGCGTCGCAGGGGGAATCGGGGAGCTGTTTTTT.

V is TRBV6-5 and J is TRBJ2-7; D gene uncertain. Trimming removed 5 bases from V and 6 bases from J, with 8 bases in between. Germline CDR1 is MNHEY and CDR2 is SVGAGI. The CDR3 has 11 amino acids. The chain's CDR3 is CASSVSGEQYF. The CDR3 nucleotides are TGTGCCAGCAGTGTTTCGGGCGAGCAGTACTTC.

This clone came up once. V is TRBV19 and J is TRBJ1-2, with a tentative D call TRBD1 (5 bases). The V end lost 6 bases, the J end lost 3 bases, and 14 bases lay between the germline ends. The CDR3 is 14 residues long. The V gene's germline CDR1 is LNHDA and CDR2 SQIVND (reference sequence). The CDR3 here is CASRMTAAYYGYTF. The CDR3 DNA sequence: TGTGCCAGTAGGATGACAGCCGCATACTATGGCTACACCTTC.

This rearrangement joins TRBV10-1 to TRBJ1-1, with unresolved D. Germline V gives CDR1 WNHNN, CDR2 SYGVQD (reference sequence). CDR3 length: 13 amino acids. V was trimmed by 2 bases and J by 1 base, leaving 5 bases between them. The CDR3, as DNA: TGCGCCAGCAGTGAGGACCCGAACACTGAAGCTTTCTTT. Amino acids: CASSEDPNTEAFF.

The chain has TRBV18 and TRBJ2-3; 7 bases match TRBD2. Germline V gene lookup returns CDR1 KGHSH and CDR2 LQKENI. V shed 0 bases and J 4 bases; nucleotides not matched to a gene: 4. The CDR3 is made up of 15 amino acids. Here the CDR3 DNA reads TGTGCCAGCTCACCACCGAGCGGGACCCCAGATACGCAGTATTTT. It codes for CASSPPSGTPDTQYF.

The chain employs TRBV7-9 and TRBJ2-5, with D maybe TRBD2 (7 bases). This CDR3 is 16 amino acids long. Germline V gene data show CDR1 as SEHNR and CDR2 as FQNEAQ (reference sequence). V gave up 5 bases and J gave up 2 bases, with 18 bases separating them. CDR3 loop: CASSTPGGGPQETQYF. The CDR3, as DNA: TGTGCCAGCAGCACCCCTGGGGGGGGCCCGCAAGAGACCCAGTACTTC.

This clone was detected a few times. This chain links TRBV7-9 with TRBJ1-3; D not certain. The CDR3 spans 16 residues. Germline V gene data show CDR1 as SEHNR and CDR2 as FQNEAQ (reference sequence). Trimming stripped 7 bases from V and 2 bases from J, with 18 bases between. CDR3: CASTRTFKEPGNTIYF. The CDR3 DNA is TGTGCCAGCACCCGAACATTTAAGGAACCTGGAAACACCATATATTTT. Looking up the rest from reference TRBV7-9 and TRBJ1-3 gives the full variable domain: DTGVSQNPRHKITKRGQNVTFRCDPISEHNRLYWYRQTLGQGPEFLTYFQNEAQLEKSRLLSDRFSAERPKGSFSTLEIQRTEQGDSAMYLCASTRTFKEPGNTIYFGEGSWLTVV.

This clone occurred once. The J gene is TRBJ2-7, the V gene TRBV13, with a weak D call TRBD2 (8 bases). The CDR3 is 15 residues long. Germline V gene data show CDR1 as PRHDT and CDR2 as FYEKMQ (reference sequence). Deletions cut 5 bases from V and 6 bases from J, with 20 bases between. CDR3 residues: CASSPYRGAGGEQYF. CDR3 nucleotide sequence: TGTGCCAGCAGCCCCTACAGGGGCGCGGGGGGCGAGCAGTACTTC. The entire variable domain, with the rest obtained from reference TRBV13 and TRBJ2-7, is as follows: AAGVIQSPRHLIKEKRETATLKCYPIPRHDTVYWYQQGPGQDPQFLISFYEKMQSDKGSIPDRFSAQQFSDYHSELNMSSLELGDSALYFCASSPYRGAGGEQYFGPGTRLTVT.

This sequence joins TRBV10-3 and TRBJ1-2; a possible D gene is TRBD1 (6 bases). Between the trimmed V and J ends, which lost 0 bases and 7 bases, there was a span of 12 bases. The CDR3 consists of 14 residues. Germline-derived CDR1 and CDR2 are ENHRY and SYGVKD. The CDR3 DNA sequence: TGTGCCATCAGTGAGTCCGCAGGGGCGAGTGGCTACACCTTC. Translated: CAISESAGASGYTF.

This clone has a single count. J is TRBJ1-6 and V is TRBV5-1; the D is unclear. The ends were cut back, 3 bases at V and 10 bases at J, with 17 bases in the middle. The CDR3 spans 15 residues. The germline V gene encodes CDR1 SGHRS and CDR2 YFSETQ. The CDR3 DNA sequence: TGCGCCAGCAGCTCCGGTTTGGGTGGCCGGTCACCCCTCCACTTT. Its translation is CASSSGLGGRSPLHF.

This chain links TRBV19 with TRBJ2-2; a possible D gene is TRBD2 (6 bases). There are 14 residues in the CDR3. V gave up 7 bases and J gave up 1 base, with 10 bases separating them. Looked up from germline, CDR1 is LNHDA and CDR2 is SQIVND (reference sequence). The CDR3 is CASTSGGNTGELFF. CDR3 sequence (DNA): TGTGCCAGTACGTCCGGGGGGAACACCGGGGAGCTGTTTTTT. The whole variable domain, remainder taken from reference TRBV19 and TRBJ2-2, is DGGITQSPKYLFRKEGQNVTLSCEQNLNHDAMYWYRQDPGQGLRLIYYSQIVNDFQKGDIAEGYSVSREKKESFPLTVTSAQKNPTAFYLCASTSGGNTGELFFGEGSRLTVL.

The chain recombines TRBV7-9 with TRBJ2-1; D is uncertain. The V end lost 4 bases, the J end lost 0 bases, and 10 bases lay between the germline ends. This CDR3 spans 15 amino acids. In germline, CDR1 is SEHNR, CDR2 FQNEAQ (reference sequence). This CDR3 reads CASSSTQSSYNEQFF. CDR3 in DNA: TGTGCCAGCAGCTCCACACAGAGCTCCTACAATGAGCAGTTCTTC.

The V and J genes are TRBV6-5 and TRBJ1-1; D perhaps matches TRBD1 (6 bases). CDR1 and CDR2 from the germline V gene are MNHEY and SVGAGI. Trimming pared 2 bases from V and 7 bases from J, leaving 11 bases between. The length of the CDR3 is 13 residues. The chain's CDR3 is CASSYAGAVEAFF. In nucleotides, the CDR3 is TGTGCCAGCAGTTACGCAGGGGCGGTTGAAGCTTTCTTT.

CDR3 protein: CASSQEGPRGEDTQYF. In DNA form, the CDR3 reads TGCGCCAGCAGCCAGGAGGGACCTCGGGGCGAGGATACGCAGTATTTT. This chain links TRBV4-1 with TRBJ2-3, with D perhaps matching TRBD2 (6 bases). V was shortened by 3 bases and J by 6 bases, with 19 bases between the two germline ends. The CDR3 length is 16 residues. The germline V gene encodes CDR1 MGHRA and CDR2 YSYEKL.

This clone came up once. The chain combines TRBV18 with TRBJ2-4; the D gene is possibly TRBD1 (5 bases). Trimming took off 4 bases at V and 1 base at J, with 11 bases between the two ends. CDR3 length: 15 residues. In germline, CDR1 is KGHSH, CDR2 LQKENI. Here the CDR3 DNA reads TGTGCCAGCTCACTGAGTTCAGGGGCCAAAAACATTCAGTACTTC. Translating gives CASSLSSGAKNIQYF.

The genes are TRBV19 and TRBJ1-1, with TRBD1 identical over 8 bases. This CDR3 is built from 14 residues. V lost 10 bases and J lost 3; bases outside the gene matches: 10. Germline V lookup: CDR1 LNHDA, CDR2 SQIVND (reference sequence). CDR3 bases: TGTGCCACCACCAGGGGGCCCAGGGACACTGAAGCTTTCTTT. This codes for CATTRGPRDTEAFF.

J is TRBJ2-5 and V is TRBV9; D tentatively fits TRBD1 or TRBD2 (5 bases each). The V end was cut by 1 base, the J end by 3 bases, with 13 bases between. CDR3 size: 15 residues. Germline V CDR1 and CDR2: SGDLS, YYNGEE. CDR3 loop: CASSVRLGPKETQYF. As DNA, the CDR3 is TGTGCCAGCAGCGTACGTCTGGGACCGAAAGAGACCCAGTACTTC.

This sequence joins TRBV18 and TRBJ1-3; D is ambiguous. The CDR3 covers 20 residues. CDR1 and CDR2 from the germline V gene are KGHSH and LQKENI. Trimming removed 0 bases from V and 0 bases from J, with 21 bases in between. CDR3 bases: TGTGCCAGCTCACCACCAGGAACGGGCTTTAGAGGGCCCTCTGGAAACACCATATATTTT. Translation gives CASSPPGTGFRGPSGNTIYF.

This chain links TRBV5-4 with TRBJ1-1, with TRBD1 matching over 11 bases. This CDR3 comprises 15 residues. Unmatched junction bases numbered 4, after V lost 3 bases and J lost 3 bases. Germline CDR1 reads SGHNT; CDR2 reads YYREEE (reference sequence). The CDR3 DNA follows: TGTGCCAGCAGCTCGGACAGGGGGCTTTACACTGAAGCTTTCTTT. Protein sequence: CASSSDRGLYTEAFF.

The CDR3, as DNA: TGTGCCAGCAGTTATAAGGGTGGCAATGAGCAGTTCTTC. Its translation is CASSYKGGNEQFF. The chain recombines TRBV6-6 with TRBJ2-1; D is uncertain. From germline, CDR1 is MNHNY and CDR2 SVGAGI (reference sequence). The CDR3 totals 13 residues. Trimming removed 3 bases from V and 6 bases from J, with 9 bases in between.

V gene TRBV27 combines with J gene TRBJ2-2; D may correspond to TRBD1 or TRBD2 (5 bases each). Deletions cut 10 bases from V and 6 bases from J, with 9 bases between. This CDR3 spans 11 amino acids. Germline-derived CDR1 and CDR2 are MNHEY and SMNVEV (reference sequence). As DNA, the CDR3 is TGTGCCACCTCGGGGCCCGGGGAGCTGTTTTTT. Protein product: CATSGPGELFF.

The chain links TRBV10-3 to TRBJ2-3, with D maybe TRBD2 (6 bases). Trimming pared 4 bases from V and 4 bases from J, leaving 6 bases between. The CDR3 contains 12 residues. Germline V gene data show CDR1 as ENHRY and CDR2 as SYGVKD. The DNA for the CDR3 is TGTGCCATCAGTGGGGGGGCAGATACGCAGTATTTT. It specifies CAISGGADTQYF.

The chain recombines TRBV9 with TRBJ2-5; 12 bases map to TRBD1. V dropped 4 bases and J dropped 5; count of bases not matched to a gene: 3. CDR1 and CDR2 from the germline V gene are SGDLS and YYNGEE. This CDR3 spans 14 amino acids. CDR3 in amino acids: CASSRDRGQETQYF. In DNA, the CDR3 is TGTGCCAGCAGCCGGGACAGGGGGCAGGAGACCCAGTACTTC.

The chain links TRBV18 to TRBJ2-7, with D unresolved. The V gene lost 2 bases and the J gene lost 2 bases, with 7 bases spanning the gap. CDR1 KGHSH and CDR2 LQKENI come from the germline V gene. This CDR3 region has 13 residues. CDR3 bases: TGTGCCAGCTCACCAGCAGGTCCCTACGAGCAGTACTTC. Its protein product is CASSPAGPYEQYF. Together with reference TRBV18 and TRBJ2-7, the CDR3 gives the full variable domain: NAGVMQNPRHLVRRRGQEARLRCSPMKGHSHVYWYRQLPEEGLKFMVYLQKENIIDESGMPKERFSAEFPKEGPSILRIQQVVRGDSAAYFCASSPAGPYEQYFGPGTRLTVT.

The rearrangement joins TRBV10-1 to TRBJ2-1, with 13 nucleotides matching TRBD2. V was pared by 5 bases and J by 15 bases, with 4 bases of the junction left unmatched. This CDR3 is 12 amino acids long. Per the germline V gene, CDR1 is WNHNN and CDR2 is SYGVQD (reference sequence). The CDR3 region is CASSTSGGAPFF. DNA for the CDR3: TGCGCCAGCAGTACTAGCGGGGGGGCTCCGTTCTTC.

The chain has TRBV10-3 and TRBJ2-7; 7 bases are a match to TRBD1. The CDR3 consists of 13 residues. Germline CDR1 and CDR2: ENHRY and SYGVKD. V lost 6 bases and J lost 2; bases outside the gene matches: 4. The CDR3 is CAISRDSAYEQYF. CDR3 sequence (DNA): TGTGCCATCAGCCGGGACAGTGCCTACGAGCAGTACTTC.

The chain recombines TRBV19 with TRBJ1-4, with TRBD1 identical over 8 bases. V was clipped by 4 bases and J by 8 bases; unmatched bases: 6. The CDR3 extends over 14 amino acids. The V gene's germline CDR1 is LNHDA and CDR2 SQIVND (reference sequence). The CDR3, as DNA: TGTGCCAGTAGTAGGGACAGGTCCACCGAAAAACTGTTTTTT. Translated: CASSRDRSTEKLFF.